This T cell receptor (beta chain) derives from a study of blood T cell repertoires in COVID-19. Study background: Samples came from the United States, Italy and Spain, spanning acute and convalescent COVID-19.

Original processing notes: By means of reference gene primer amplification, nucleated cell counts were estimated. Profiling relied on immunoSEQ multiplex PCR, and the TCRdb table lists in-frame clones only, not all of them. Clone size and the V and J calls come from that table; the DNA yielded D and trimming. Counted here are approximately 500,000 clones, roughly 91% occurring once; the ten biggest clones make up roughly 7.4%. The CDR3 sequence is 13 residues long. The V segment lost 7 bases and the J segment 2 bases; nucleotides outside the gene matches: 5. CDR1 and CDR2 from the germline V gene are GTSNPN and SVGIG (reference sequence).

V usage is TRBV30 and J usage is TRBJ1-2; the match to TRBD1 covers 9 bases. Sequencing input: peripheral blood. The clonotype comes from a woman between 50 and 59 years old with COVID-19, enrolled during active disease. In DNA, the CDR3 is TGTGCCTCCAGGACAGGGGTAAACTATGGCTACACCTTC. This encodes CASRTGVNYGYTF.